This T cell receptor beta chain emerged from a study of cytomegalovirus exposure and HLA in healthy donors (dated by TCRdb to the late 2010s). For the wider study: According to an earlier analysis of a few hundred of the donors, about 179 million T cells yielded some 110 million unique TCR beta sequences and roughly 280 Gb of sequence data. Roughly 300 gigabases of sequencing data and approximately 85 million unique TCR sequences were included in an early release covering several hundred HLA-typed donors. The genetic ancestry cluster associated with self-reported Caucasian donors included over 65% of the approximately 400 genotyped donors. The study was designed to test whether signatures of past pathogen exposure could be identified by cataloging public T cell receptors. The study profiled the T cell repertoires of 550 to 700 subjects by immunosequencing and related them to cytomegalovirus serostatus. A separate validation cohort of roughly 130 different subjects was used in addition to the roughly 640-subject first cohort. High-throughput TCR immunosequencing, statistical association of individual TCRs with disease status, and machine learning were combined to predict cytomegalovirus infection status. A later analysis re-examined previously published TCR beta repertoires from about 670 donors and added high-resolution HLA genotyping to investigate patterns of TCR occurrence. Rather than using new phenotypic data, the later analysis identified candidate immune exposures from TCR beta sequences and from how often those sequences occurred across donors. An earlier analysis of roughly 600 of the donors used high-throughput TCR beta sequencing to judge whether each TCR beta V gene segment behaved as functional or pseudogenic. Donor age, sex, ethnicity and CMV serostatus were compiled alongside the repertoire data. A later genetic analysis used genome-wide SNP genotypes for about three fifths of the 666 donors, treating that subset as a discovery cohort. Every repertoire in the discovery cohort had been generated on one and the same sequencing platform. Class I and class II HLA loci were covered by the typing at four-digit resolution. Typing coverage differed by locus: A, B, C, DRB1 and DQB1 were typed in about 629-630 donors, DQA1 in around 500, DPA1 in nearly 610, and DPB1 in approximately 450. Four or five DR-DQ haplotypes were handled as single units for association and clustering because linkage in the cohort was strong. Among some 410 genotyped donors of the cohort, an average of about 220,000 unique TCR beta nucleotide sequences was sequenced per donor, of which approximately 19% were non-productive.

The CDR3 runs 13 amino acids, cysteine and phenylalanine included. Only the CDR3 DNA stays, 39 bases, in frame from base 1. The germline ends are 11 bases apart after V is trimmed by 5 bases and J by 3 bases. Reading the germline V gene gives CDR1 SGHTS and CDR2 YDEGEE. In total, approximately 700 healthy bone marrow donors made up the cohort. Cohort members were all nominally healthy when sampled, although unrecorded immune exposures were likely present. The donor tested CMV seropositive and was one of the 289 seropositive cohort members. Each donor provided a peripheral blood sample, and peripheral blood mononuclear cells were used for TCR beta sequencing. The Qiagen DNeasy Blood Extraction Kit was used to extract genomic DNA from the blood cell samples. Broader findings and caveats from the paper: A later genetic analysis associated a missense DCLRE1C variant with V-gene and J-gene trimming of TCR beta chains, and an independent cohort replicated the association. The presence/absence analyses assumed that sequencing depth was roughly uniform across donors, and that assumption may not be true. Compared with the roughly 710-donor mean, donors in an Asian-associated ancestry cluster had fewer N-insertions in productive TCRs, according to a later genetic analysis. Across donors, most TCR sequences were observed very rarely, whereas some public TCRs were present in many individuals. A total of about 180 TCR beta chains were listed by the study as associated with cytomegalovirus. The cohort was sequenced for TCR beta chains only, and without alpha or paired-chain data the features that could be detected were limited. Immune exposure information for the cohort was limited to CMV serostatus. The sequencing pipeline was judged likely to have produced a cluster of highly shared sequence variants as a technical artifact. When HLA alleles, especially DR and DQ, strongly co-occurred, TCR associations were difficult to assign to individual alleles. HLA typing was unavailable for some donors at each locus, so association tests used only the typed subset. According to the authors, the approach could potentially be generalized to other disease states and immunological phenotypes. Correlated functional status among segregating V segments might reflect linkage disequilibrium, but an unknown experimental factor could not be ruled out. The earlier analysis of some 540 of the donors excluded about 16 rarely observed V segments, including chromosome 9 orphons, because counts were too low. A few of the identified cytomegalovirus-associated TCR beta chains were confirmed in vitro to be specific for cytomegalovirus antigens. A further reported finding was that TCR beta sequences accurately predicted the HLA-A and HLA-B alleles for most subjects in the first cohort. According to a later analysis, TCR association rates differed among HLA loci, with DRB1 alleles showing the most associated TCRs and HLA-C alleles showing the fewest. In a later analysis, several top co-occurrence clusters were reported to appear linked to parvovirus B19, influenza, CMV and Epstein-Barr virus. A later analysis found that most CMV-associated TCR beta chains appeared HLA-restricted, with HLA associations seemingly driven largely by CMV exposure. The classifier was reported to diagnose cytomegalovirus status with high specificity and sensitivity in both the original and validation cohorts. An earlier analysis of around 600 of the donors showed that most TCR beta V segments appeared in productive rearrangements either about 90% or about 30% of the time, which broadly matched IMGT annotations. A later analysis associated 16,951 TCR beta sequences with specific HLA alleles at a false discovery rate of 0.05. Compared with equally common non-associated chains, HLA-associated TCR beta chains in a later analysis were more clonally expanded and had lower generation probabilities. Some IMGT-functional V segments, including TRBV6-2 and TRBV6-3, could not be told apart with the 87-base-pair reads, so those segments were excluded.

The library was obtained by the immunoSEQ multiplex PCR assay. For the multiplex PCR, a mixture combining 60 forward primers for TCR Vbeta segments and 13 reverse primers for TCR Jbeta segments was used. Amplification of the CDR3 region of rearranged TCR beta genes was performed with a multiplex PCR assay on genomic DNA. The Illumina HiSeq System was used to sequence the amplified TCR beta libraries as 87-base-pair reads. As for how the authors treated the data: A later analysis tallied 80 million to 95 million unique TCR beta chains across the 700 or so repertoires, and approximately 12 million of those chains were shared by two or more donors. A nearest-neighbor algorithm error-corrected the raw reads and collapsed the reads into unique sequences, merging closely related sequences to remove PCR and sequencing errors. CDR3 sequences were aligned to IMGT reference sequences to assign V, D and J gene segments. Each retained sequence needed at least a six-nucleotide match to both a V gene segment and a J gene segment. Rearrangements were classified as productive when the CDR3 lacked stop codons and remained in frame with V and J, and all other rearrangements were classified as non-productive. Following IMGT convention, CDR3 was defined as the stretch from the second conserved V-encoded cysteine up to the conserved J-encoded phenylalanine. In an earlier analysis of just under 600 of the donors, sequences lacking an unambiguous match to a single V gene segment were excluded. An earlier analysis of fewer than 750 of the donors called V segments functional above 56.7% productive rearrangements and segregating when the between-donor standard deviation exceeded 5%. A statistical classification framework was developed to diagnose cytomegalovirus status using the catalog of TCR beta chain sequences. V and J gene assignment, in a later analysis, came from comparing TCR nucleotide sequences with IMGT/GENE-DB human TR gene sequences. Using the TCRdist pipeline, a later analysis assigned CDR3 sequences along with most-parsimonious VDJ recombination scenarios. In a later analysis, every TCR beta chain was defined by the combination of its CDR3 amino acid sequence and its V-gene family, and reads without a unique V-gene family were dropped. In a later analysis, nearly 600 highly shared, low-generation-probability nucleotide sequences were removed to address suspected cross-contamination and a sequencing artifact. In a later analysis, a clonal expansion index was calculated for each public chain from normalized within-repertoire ranks of inferred template counts. Generation probabilities in a later analysis came from a VDJ recombination model fitted to out-of-frame rearrangements, and those results were checked against IGoR. A later analysis scored TCR-TCR, TCR-HLA and TCR-CMV co-occurrence with hypergeometric tests, applying a repertoire-size bias correction to TCR pairs. In a later analysis, false discovery rates were estimated by permuting HLA or CMV assignments 20 times. A later analysis grouped co-occurring TCRs with DBSCAN, adding TCRdist sequence similarity when clustering within HLA-allele-positive subsets. Repertoires with fewer than 30,000 or more than 120,000 public chains, plus five repertoires with anomalous nucleotide sharing, were excluded from co-occurrence clustering. TCRdb obtained this table from immuneACCESS and retained in-frame rearrangements with V and J assigned. These tables miss some clones; where compared with another copy, unresolved V genes account for less than half of the shortfall, and the remainder is unexplained. The DNA gave D and trimming, while V, J and clone size come from that table. Across this sample there are approximately 190,000 clones, with about 13% seen only once. The leading ten clones occupy about 8% of the sample.

This clone has only a few counts. Its target antigen remains unknown. Base qualities are not provided; no much larger clone lies one nucleotide away. This chain is built from TRBV5-8 and TRBJ2-5, and possibly TRBD2, on 6 matching bases. Sequenced: PBMCs. This sequence originates from a man aged 50 to 59 in good health and CMV-seropositive. The DNA reads TGTGCCAGCAGAAGACCGGGAGAAGAGACCCAGTACTTC. It encodes CASRRPGEETQYF.